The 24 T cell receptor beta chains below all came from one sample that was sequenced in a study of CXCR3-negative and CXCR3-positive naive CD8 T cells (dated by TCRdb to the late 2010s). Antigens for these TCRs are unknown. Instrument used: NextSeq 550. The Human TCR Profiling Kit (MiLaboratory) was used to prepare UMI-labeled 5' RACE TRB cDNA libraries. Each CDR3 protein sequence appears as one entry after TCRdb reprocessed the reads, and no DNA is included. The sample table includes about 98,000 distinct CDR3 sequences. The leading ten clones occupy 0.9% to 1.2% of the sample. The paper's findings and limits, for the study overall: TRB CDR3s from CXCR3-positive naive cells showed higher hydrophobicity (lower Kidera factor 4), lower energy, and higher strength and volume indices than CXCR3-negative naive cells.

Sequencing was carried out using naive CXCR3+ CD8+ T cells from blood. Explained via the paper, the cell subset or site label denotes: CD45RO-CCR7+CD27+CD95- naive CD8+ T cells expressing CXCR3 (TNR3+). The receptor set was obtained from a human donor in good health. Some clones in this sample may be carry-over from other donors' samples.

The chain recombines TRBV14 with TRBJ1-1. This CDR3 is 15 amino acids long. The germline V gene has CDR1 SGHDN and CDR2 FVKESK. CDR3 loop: CASSHLKIMNTEAFF.

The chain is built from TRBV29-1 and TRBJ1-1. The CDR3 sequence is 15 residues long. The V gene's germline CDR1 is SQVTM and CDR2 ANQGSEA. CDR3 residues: CSVEPDRGENTEAFF.

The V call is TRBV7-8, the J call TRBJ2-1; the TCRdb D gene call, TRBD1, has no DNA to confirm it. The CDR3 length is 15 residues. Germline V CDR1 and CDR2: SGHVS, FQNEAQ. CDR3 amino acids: CASSLTGQAYNEQFF. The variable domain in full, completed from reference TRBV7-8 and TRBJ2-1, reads GAGVSQSPRYKVAKRGQDVALRCDPISGHVSLFWYQQALGQGPEFLTYFQNEAQLDKSGLPSDRFFAERPEGSVSTLKIQRTQQEDSAVYLCASSLTGQAYNEQFFGPGTRLTVL.

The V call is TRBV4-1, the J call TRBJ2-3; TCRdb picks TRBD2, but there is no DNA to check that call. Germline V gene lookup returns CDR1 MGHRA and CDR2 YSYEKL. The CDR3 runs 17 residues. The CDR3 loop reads CASSREPGLPSTDTQYF.

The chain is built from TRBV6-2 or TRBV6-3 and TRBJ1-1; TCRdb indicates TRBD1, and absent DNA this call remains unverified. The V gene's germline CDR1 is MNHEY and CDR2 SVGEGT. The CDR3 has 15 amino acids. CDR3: CASTSPQGLDTEAFF.

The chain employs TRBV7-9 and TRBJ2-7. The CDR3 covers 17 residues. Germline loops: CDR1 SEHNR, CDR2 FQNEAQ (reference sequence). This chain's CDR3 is CASSLGPARPLSYEQYF.

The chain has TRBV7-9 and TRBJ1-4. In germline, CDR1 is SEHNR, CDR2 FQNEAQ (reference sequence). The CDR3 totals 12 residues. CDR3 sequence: CASSWGNEKLFF.

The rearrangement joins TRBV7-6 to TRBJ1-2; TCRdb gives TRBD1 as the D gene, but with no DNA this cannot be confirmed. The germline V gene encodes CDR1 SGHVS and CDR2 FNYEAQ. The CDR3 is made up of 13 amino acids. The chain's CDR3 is CASSHEGQHGYTF.

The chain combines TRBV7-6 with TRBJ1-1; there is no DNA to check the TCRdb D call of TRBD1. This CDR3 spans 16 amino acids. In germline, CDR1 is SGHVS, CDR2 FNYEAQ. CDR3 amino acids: CASSLGGQGAWTEAFF.

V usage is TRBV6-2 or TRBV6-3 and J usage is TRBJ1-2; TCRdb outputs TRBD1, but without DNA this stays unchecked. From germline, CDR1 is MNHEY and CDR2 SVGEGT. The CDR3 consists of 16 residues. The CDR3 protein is CASVPSGSNRVYGYTF.

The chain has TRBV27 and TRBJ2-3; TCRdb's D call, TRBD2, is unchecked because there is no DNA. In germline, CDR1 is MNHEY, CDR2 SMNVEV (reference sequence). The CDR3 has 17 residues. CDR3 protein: CASSYFGLAGSTDTQYF.

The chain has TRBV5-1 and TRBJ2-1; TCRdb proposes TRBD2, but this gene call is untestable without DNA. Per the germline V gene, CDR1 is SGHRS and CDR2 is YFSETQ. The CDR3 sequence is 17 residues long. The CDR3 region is CASSHDSGGSSYNEQFF.

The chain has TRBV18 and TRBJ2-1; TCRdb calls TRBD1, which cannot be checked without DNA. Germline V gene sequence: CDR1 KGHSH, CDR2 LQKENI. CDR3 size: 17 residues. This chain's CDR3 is CASSPGEPGSSYNEQFF.

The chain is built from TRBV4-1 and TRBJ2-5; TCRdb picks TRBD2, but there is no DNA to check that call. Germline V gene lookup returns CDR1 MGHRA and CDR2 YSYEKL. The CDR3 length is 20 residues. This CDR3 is CASSQDHLAGGATYQETQYF.

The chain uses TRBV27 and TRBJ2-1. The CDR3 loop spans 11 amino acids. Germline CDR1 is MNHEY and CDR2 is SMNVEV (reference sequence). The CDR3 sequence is CASIAYNEQFF.

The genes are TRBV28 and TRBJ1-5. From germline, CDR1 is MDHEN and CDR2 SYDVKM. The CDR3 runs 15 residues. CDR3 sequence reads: CASSSITSSNQPQHF.

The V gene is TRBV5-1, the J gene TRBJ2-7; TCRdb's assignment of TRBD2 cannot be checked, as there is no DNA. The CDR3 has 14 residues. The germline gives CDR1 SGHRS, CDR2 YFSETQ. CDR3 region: CASSNFSGAYEQYF.

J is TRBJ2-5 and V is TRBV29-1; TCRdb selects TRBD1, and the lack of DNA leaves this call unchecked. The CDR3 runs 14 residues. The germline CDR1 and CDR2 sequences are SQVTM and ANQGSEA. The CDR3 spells CSVEIVGVAETQYF.

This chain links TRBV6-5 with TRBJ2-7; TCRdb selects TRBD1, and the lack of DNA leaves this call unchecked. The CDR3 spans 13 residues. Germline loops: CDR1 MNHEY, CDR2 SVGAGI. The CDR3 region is CASSYRTPGEQYF.

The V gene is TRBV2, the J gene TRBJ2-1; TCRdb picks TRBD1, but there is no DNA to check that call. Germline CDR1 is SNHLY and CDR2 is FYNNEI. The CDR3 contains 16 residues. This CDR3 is CASSSGPGGRYNEQFF.

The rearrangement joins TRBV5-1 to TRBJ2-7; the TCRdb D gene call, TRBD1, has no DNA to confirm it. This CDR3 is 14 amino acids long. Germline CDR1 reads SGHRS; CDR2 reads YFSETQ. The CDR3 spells CASSLETGLYEQYF. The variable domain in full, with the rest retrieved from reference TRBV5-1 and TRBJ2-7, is KAGVTQTPRYLIKTRGQQVTLSCSPISGHRSVSWYQQTPGQGLQFLFEYFSETQRNKGNFPGRFSGRQFSNSRSEMNVSTLELGDSALYLCASSLETGLYEQYFGPGTRLTVT.

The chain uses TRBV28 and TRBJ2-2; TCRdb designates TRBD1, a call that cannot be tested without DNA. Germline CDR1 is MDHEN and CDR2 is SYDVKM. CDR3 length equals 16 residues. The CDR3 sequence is CASSFERTGYTGELFF.

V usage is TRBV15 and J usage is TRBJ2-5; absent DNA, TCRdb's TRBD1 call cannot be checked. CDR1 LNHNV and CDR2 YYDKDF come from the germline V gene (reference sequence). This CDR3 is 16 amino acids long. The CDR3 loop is CATSRGEVGALETQYF. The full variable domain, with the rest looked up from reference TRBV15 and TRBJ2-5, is DAMVIQNPRYQVTQFGKPVTLSCSQTLNHNVMYWYQQKSSQAPKLLFHYYDKDFNNEADTPDNFQSRRPNTSFCFLDIRSPGLGDTAMYLCATSRGEVGALETQYFGPGTRLLVL.

The CDR3 protein is CSANRIGSPIANEKLFF. V gene TRBV20-1 combines with J gene TRBJ1-4. The CDR3 is 17 residues long. CDR1 is DFQATT and CDR2 is SNEGSKA in the germline V gene (reference sequence).